Listed here are 7 T cell receptor beta chains from one sample, sequenced in a study of shared clonotypes between healthy human individuals. This table comes from immunoSEQ multiplex PCR, and its TCRdb copy is limited to in-frame clones, with some not included. The sample holds about 2.1 million clones, 90% to 95% seen once. Naive-designated CD8 cells lacked CD45RO, were positively enriched for CCR7, and omitted terminally differentiated effector memory CD45RA+ cells. Specimen: naive CD8+ T cells from PBMCs. Receptors originate from a man aged 18 to 30 in good health. Some clones in this sample may be carry-over from other donors' samples.

CDR3 nucleotide sequence: TGTGCCAGCAGTCCTAAGGCAAAACAGACGGCAGACACTGAAGCTTTCTTT. Protein sequence: CASSPKAKQTADTEAFF. The gene calls are TRBV28 and TRBJ1-1; D unresolved. Trimming shortened V by 5 bases and J by 3 bases, and 22 bases separated the two germline ends. CDR3 length equals 17 residues. Germline V gives CDR1 MDHEN, CDR2 SYDVKM.

The rearrangement uses TRBV15 and TRBJ2-7; a possible D gene is TRBD2 (5 bases). Germline V gene data show CDR1 as LNHNV and CDR2 as YYDKDF (reference sequence). V was trimmed by 3 bases and J by 2 bases, leaving 11 bases between them. This CDR3 has 14 residues. This chain's CDR3 is CATSSDSGTYEQYF. The CDR3 region has the DNA TGTGCCACCAGCAGCGATTCCGGGACCTACGAGCAGTACTTC. Complete variable domain (other parts from reference TRBV15 and TRBJ2-7): DAMVIQNPRYQVTQFGKPVTLSCSQTLNHNVMYWYQQKSSQAPKLLFHYYDKDFNNEADTPDNFQSRRPNTSFCFLDIRSPGLGDTAMYLCATSSDSGTYEQYFGPGTRLTVT.

The rearrangement links TRBV29-1 to TRBJ1-1; D remains ambiguous. This CDR3 has 14 residues. The V gene's germline CDR1 is SQVTM and CDR2 ANQGSEA. The V gene lost 2 bases and the J gene lost 5 bases, with 15 bases spanning the gap. CDR3 residues: CSVEKSQPYTEAFF. The CDR3, as DNA: TGCAGCGTTGAAAAGTCCCAACCCTATACTGAAGCTTTCTTT.

This clone was seen once. V usage is TRBV2 and J usage is TRBJ2-7; 11 bases align to TRBD2. CDR3 length: 16 amino acids. V was pared by 4 bases and J by 2 bases, with 7 bases of the junction left unmatched. Germline CDR1 and CDR2: SNHLY and FYNNEI. This chain's CDR3 is CASSVHASGRTYEQYF. The CDR3, as DNA: TGTGCCAGCAGTGTGCACGCTAGCGGGAGGACCTACGAGCAGTACTTC. Drawing the rest from reference TRBV2 and TRBJ2-7, the complete variable domain is EPEVTQTPSHQVTQMGQEVILRCVPISNHLYFYWYRQILGQKVEFLVSFYNNEISEKSEIFDDQFSVERPDGSNFTLKIRSTKLEDSAMYFCASSVHASGRTYEQYFGPGTRLTVT.

About this clone: The sample has other DNA sequences that encode this CDR3 too. The rearrangement joins TRBV28 to TRBJ2-1, with D unresolved. V lost 2 bases to trimming and J lost 4 bases, with 3 bases between them. Per germline, CDR1 MDHEN and CDR2 SYDVKM. The CDR3 has 12 amino acids. The CDR3 here is CASSLGYNEQFF. The CDR3 region has the DNA TGTGCCAGCAGTTTAGGTTACAATGAGCAGTTCTTC.

The rearrangement uses TRBV5-6 and TRBJ1-1; D is possibly TRBD1 (6 bases). The CDR3 loop spans 15 amino acids. Per the germline V gene, CDR1 is SGHDT and CDR2 is YYEEEE. The germline V and J ends were trimmed by 2 bases and 0 bases, with 11 bases remaining between them. CDR3 loop: CASSFGDTVNTEAFF. The CDR3 DNA sequence: TGTGCCAGCAGCTTCGGGGACACAGTGAACACTGAAGCTTTCTTT.

This chain links TRBV28 with TRBJ2-7, with D possibly being TRBD2 (6 bases). This CDR3 comprises 14 residues. V lost 3 bases and J lost 1, with 10 bases in between. The germline V gene has CDR1 MDHEN and CDR2 SYDVKM. The CDR3: CASSFLGGSYEQYF. The CDR3 region has the DNA TGTGCCAGCAGTTTTTTGGGGGGTTCCTACGAGCAGTACTTC.